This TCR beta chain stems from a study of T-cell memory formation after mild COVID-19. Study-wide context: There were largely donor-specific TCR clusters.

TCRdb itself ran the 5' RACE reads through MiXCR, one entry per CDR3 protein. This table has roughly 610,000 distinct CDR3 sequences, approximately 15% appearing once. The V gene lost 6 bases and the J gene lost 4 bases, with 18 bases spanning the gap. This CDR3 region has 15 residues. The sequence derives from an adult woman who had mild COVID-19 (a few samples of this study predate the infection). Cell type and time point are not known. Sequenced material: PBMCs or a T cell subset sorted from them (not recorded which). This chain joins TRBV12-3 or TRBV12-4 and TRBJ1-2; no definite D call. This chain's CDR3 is CASSPRPELLYGYTF. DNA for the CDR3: TGTGCCAGCAGCCCCCGGCCGGAGCTCCTCTATGGCTACACCTTC.